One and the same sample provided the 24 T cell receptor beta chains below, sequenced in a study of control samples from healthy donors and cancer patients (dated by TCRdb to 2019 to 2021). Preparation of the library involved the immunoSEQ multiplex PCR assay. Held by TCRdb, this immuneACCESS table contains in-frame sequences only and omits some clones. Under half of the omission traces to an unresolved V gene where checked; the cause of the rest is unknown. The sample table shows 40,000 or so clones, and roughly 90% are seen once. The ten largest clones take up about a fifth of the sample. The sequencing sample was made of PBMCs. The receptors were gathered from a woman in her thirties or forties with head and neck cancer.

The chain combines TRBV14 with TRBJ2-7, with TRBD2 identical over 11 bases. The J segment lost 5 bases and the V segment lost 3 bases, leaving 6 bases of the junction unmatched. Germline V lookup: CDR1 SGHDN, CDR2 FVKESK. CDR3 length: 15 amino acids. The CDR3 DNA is TGTGCCAGCAGCCACTTAGCGGGGGGGCCCGACGAGCAGTACTTC. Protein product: CASSHLAGGPDEQYF.

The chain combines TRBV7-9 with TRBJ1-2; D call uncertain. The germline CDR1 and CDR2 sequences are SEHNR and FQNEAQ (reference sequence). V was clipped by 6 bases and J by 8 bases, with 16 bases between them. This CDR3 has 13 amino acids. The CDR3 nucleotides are TGTGCCAGCAGTTTACCGGGTTCGAGGGGCTACACCTTC. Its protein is CASSLPGSRGYTF.

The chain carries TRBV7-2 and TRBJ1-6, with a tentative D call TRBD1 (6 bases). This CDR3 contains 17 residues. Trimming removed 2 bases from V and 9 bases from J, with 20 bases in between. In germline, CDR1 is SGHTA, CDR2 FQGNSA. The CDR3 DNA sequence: TGTGCCAGCAGCTTACTCGGGGGGCTCACCTCGGCTTCACCCCTCCACTTT. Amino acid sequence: CASSLLGGLTSASPLHF.

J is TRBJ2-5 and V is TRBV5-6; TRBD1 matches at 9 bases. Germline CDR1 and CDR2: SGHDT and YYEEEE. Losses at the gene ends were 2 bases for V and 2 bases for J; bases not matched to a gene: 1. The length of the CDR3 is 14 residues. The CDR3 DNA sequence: TGTGCCAGCAGCTTAGGGACAGGGCAAGAGACCCAGTACTTC. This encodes CASSLGTGQETQYF.

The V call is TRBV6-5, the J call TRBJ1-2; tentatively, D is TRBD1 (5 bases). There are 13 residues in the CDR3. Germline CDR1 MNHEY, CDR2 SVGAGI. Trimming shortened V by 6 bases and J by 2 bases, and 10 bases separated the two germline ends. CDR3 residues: CASSLGRNYGYTF. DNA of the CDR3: TGTGCCAGCAGCTTGGGACGGAACTATGGCTACACCTTC.

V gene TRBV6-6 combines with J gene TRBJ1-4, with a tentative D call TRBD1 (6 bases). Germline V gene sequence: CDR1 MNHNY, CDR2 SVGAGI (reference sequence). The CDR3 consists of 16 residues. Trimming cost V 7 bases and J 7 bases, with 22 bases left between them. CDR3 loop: CASMVTEGGSIEKLFF. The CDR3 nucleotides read TGTGCCAGCATGGTAACGGAAGGGGGTAGTATTGAAAAACTGTTTTTT.

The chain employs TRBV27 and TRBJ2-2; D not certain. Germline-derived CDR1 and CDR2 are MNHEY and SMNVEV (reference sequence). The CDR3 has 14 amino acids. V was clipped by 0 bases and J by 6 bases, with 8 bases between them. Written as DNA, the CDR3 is TGTGCCAGCAGTTTATCAAGACTCGCCGGGGAGCTGTTTTTT. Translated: CASSLSRLAGELFF.

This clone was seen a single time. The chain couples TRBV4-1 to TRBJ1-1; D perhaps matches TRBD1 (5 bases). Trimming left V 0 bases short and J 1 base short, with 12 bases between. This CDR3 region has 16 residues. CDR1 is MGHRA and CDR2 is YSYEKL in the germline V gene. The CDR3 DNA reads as TGCGCCAGCAGCCAAGAGGACACTCCCGGGAACACTGAAGCTTTCTTT. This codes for CASSQEDTPGNTEAFF.

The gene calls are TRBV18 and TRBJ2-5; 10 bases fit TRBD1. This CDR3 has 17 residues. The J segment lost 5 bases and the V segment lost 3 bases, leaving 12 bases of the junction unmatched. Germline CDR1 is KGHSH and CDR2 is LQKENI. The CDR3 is CASSPITSTGGLETQYF. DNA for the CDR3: TGTGCCAGCTCACCCATCACATCGACAGGGGGCTTGGAGACCCAGTACTTC.

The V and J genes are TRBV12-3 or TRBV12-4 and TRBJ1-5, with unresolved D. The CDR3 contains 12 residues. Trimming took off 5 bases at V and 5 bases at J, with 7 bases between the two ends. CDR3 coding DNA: TGTGCCAGCAGTCCACCCGATCAGCCCCAGCATTTT. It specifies CASSPPDQPQHF.

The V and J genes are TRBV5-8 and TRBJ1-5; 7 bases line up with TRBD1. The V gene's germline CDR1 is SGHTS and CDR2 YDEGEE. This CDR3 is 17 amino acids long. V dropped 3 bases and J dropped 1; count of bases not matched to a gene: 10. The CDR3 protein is CASSWSQGQLSNQPQHF. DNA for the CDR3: TGTGCCAGCAGCTGGTCCCAGGGACAGCTCAGCAATCAGCCCCAGCATTTT.

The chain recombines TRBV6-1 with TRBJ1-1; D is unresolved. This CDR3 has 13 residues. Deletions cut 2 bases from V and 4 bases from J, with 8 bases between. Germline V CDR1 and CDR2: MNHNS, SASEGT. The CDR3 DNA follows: TGTGCCAGCAGTGAACCCGTCAGCACTGAAGCTTTCTTT. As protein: CASSEPVSTEAFF.

CDR3 loop: CASSFSRGANTGELFF. The CDR3 region has the DNA TGTGCCAGCAGCTTTTCCCGGGGGGCGAACACCGGGGAGCTGTTTTTT. V is TRBV7-7 and J is TRBJ2-2; 7 nucleotides align to TRBD2. Germline trimming cut 3 bases from V and 0 bases from J; bases unmatched to any gene: 4. Per the germline V gene, CDR1 is SSHAT and CDR2 is FNYEAQ (reference sequence). The CDR3 is made up of 16 amino acids.

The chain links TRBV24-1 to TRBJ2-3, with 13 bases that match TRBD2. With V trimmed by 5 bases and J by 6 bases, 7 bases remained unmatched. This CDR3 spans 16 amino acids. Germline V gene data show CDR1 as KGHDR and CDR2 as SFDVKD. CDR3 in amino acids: CATSATSGRVGDTQYF. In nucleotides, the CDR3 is TGTGCCACCAGTGCTACTAGCGGGAGGGTGGGCGATACGCAGTATTTT.

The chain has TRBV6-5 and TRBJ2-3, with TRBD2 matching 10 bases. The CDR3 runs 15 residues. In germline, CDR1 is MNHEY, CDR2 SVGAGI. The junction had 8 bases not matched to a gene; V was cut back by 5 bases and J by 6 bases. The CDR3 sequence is CASSQPAGGPDTQYF. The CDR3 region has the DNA TGTGCCAGCAGTCAACCAGCGGGAGGGCCTGATACGCAGTATTTT.

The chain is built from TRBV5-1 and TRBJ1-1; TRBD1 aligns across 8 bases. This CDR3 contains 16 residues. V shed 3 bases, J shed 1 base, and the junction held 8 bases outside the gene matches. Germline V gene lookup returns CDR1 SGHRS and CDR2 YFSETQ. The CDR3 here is CASSWRQGLRNTEAFF. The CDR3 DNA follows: TGCGCCAGCAGCTGGAGACAGGGGCTGAGGAACACTGAAGCTTTCTTT.

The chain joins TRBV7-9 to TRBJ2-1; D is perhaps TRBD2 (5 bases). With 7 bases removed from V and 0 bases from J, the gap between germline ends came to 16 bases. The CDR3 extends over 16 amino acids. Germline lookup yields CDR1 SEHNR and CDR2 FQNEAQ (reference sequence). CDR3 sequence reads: CASTPAPTSSYNEQFF. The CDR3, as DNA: TGTGCCAGCACCCCTGCCCCCACTAGCTCCTACAATGAGCAGTTCTTC.

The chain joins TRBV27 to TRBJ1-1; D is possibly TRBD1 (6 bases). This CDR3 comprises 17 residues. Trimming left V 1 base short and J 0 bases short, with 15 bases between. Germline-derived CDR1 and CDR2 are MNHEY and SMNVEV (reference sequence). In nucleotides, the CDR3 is TGTGCCAGCAGTTTATTTTCCGGGACATTTATGAACACTGAAGCTTTCTTT. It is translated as CASSLFSGTFMNTEAFF.

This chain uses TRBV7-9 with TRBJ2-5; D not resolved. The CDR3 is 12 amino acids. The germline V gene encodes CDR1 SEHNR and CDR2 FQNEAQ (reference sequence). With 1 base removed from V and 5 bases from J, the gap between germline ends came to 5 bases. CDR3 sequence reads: CASSLVGETQYF. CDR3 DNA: TGTGCCAGCAGCTTAGTTGGTGAGACCCAGTACTTC.

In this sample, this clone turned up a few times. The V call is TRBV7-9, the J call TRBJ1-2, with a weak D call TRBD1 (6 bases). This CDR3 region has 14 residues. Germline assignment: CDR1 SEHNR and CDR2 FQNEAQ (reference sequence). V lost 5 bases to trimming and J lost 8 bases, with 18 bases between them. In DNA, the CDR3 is TGTGCCAGCAGCCCCCCCGGGACACTTGACGGCTACACCTTC. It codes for CASSPPGTLDGYTF.

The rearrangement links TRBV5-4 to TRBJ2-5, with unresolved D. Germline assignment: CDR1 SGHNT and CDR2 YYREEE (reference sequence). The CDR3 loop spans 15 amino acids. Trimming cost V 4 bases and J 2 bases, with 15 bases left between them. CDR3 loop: CASSPTGARQETQYF. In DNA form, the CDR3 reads TGTGCCAGCAGCCCAACGGGCGCCCGACAAGAGACCCAGTACTTC.

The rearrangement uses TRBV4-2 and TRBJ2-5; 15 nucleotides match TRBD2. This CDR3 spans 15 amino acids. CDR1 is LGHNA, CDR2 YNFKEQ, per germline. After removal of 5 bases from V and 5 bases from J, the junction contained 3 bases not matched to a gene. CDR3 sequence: CASSGLAGGQETQYF. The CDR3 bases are TGTGCCAGCAGCGGACTAGCGGGGGGGCAGGAGACCCAGTACTTC.

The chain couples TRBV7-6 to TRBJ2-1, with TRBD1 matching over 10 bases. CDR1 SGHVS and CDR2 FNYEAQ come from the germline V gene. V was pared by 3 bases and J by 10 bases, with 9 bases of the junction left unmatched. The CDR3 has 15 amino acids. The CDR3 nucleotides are TGTGCCAGCAGCTTGTACCGGGACAGGGGCGGAGAGCAGTTCTTC. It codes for CASSLYRDRGGEQFF.

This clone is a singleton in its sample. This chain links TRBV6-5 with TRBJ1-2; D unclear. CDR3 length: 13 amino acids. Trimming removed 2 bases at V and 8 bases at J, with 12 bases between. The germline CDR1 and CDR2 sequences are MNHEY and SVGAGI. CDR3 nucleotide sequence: TGTGCCAGCAGTTACCAGACAAGAGGGGGCTACACCTTC. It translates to CASSYQTRGGYTF.